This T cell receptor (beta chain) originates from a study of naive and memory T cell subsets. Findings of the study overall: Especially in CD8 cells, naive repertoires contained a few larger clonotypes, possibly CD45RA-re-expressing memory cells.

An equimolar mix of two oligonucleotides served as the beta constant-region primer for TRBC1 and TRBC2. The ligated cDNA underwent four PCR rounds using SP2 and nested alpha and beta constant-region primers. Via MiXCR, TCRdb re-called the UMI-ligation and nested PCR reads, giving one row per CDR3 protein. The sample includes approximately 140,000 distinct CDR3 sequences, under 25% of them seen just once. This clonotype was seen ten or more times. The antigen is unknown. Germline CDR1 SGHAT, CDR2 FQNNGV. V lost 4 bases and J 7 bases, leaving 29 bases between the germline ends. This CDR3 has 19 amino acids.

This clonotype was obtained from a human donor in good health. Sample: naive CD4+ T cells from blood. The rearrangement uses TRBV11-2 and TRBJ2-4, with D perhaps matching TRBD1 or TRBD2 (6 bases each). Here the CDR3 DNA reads TGTGCCAGCAGCTCCGGGGTAGGGGGGTTAGATGATTTGGGCAACATTCAGTACTTC. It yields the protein CASSSGVGGLDDLGNIQYF.